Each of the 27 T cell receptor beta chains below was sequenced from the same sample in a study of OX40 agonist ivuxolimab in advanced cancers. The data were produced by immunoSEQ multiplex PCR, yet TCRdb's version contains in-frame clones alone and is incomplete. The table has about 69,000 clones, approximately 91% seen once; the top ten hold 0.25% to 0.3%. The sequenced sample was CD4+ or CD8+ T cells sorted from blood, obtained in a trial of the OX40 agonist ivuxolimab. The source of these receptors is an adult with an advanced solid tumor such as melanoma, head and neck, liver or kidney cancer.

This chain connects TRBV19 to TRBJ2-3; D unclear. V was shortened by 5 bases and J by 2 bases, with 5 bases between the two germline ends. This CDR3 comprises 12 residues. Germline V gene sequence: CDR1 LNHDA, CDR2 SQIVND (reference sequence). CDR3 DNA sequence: TGTGCCAGTAGTCACAACACAGATACGCAGTATTTT. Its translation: CASSHNTDTQYF.

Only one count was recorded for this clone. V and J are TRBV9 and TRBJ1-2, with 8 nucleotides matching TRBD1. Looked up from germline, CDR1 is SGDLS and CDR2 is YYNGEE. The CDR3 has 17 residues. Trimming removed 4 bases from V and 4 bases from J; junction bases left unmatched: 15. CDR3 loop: CASSPPGTGLLAYGYTF. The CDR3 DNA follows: TGTGCCAGCAGCCCCCCCGGGACAGGACTCTTGGCCTATGGCTACACCTTC.

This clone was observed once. CDR3 in amino acids: CASKRSSYEQYF. The DNA for the CDR3 is TGTGCCAGCAAACGGAGCTCCTACGAGCAGTACTTC. The chain recombines TRBV6-1 with TRBJ2-7; the D is unclear. Germline CDR1 reads MNHNS; CDR2 reads SASEGT. The CDR3 loop spans 12 amino acids. V lost 7 bases to trimming and J lost 0 bases, with 7 bases between them.

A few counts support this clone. The CDR3 spells CASSIPGQGGSNQPQHF. CDR3 sequence (DNA): TGTGCCAGTAGTATTCCGGGACAGGGCGGGAGCAATCAGCCCCAGCATTTT. The V call is TRBV19, the J call TRBJ1-5; 9 bases map to TRBD1. Trimming removed 3 bases from V and 1 base from J; junction bases left unmatched: 7. Germline CDR1 LNHDA, CDR2 SQIVND (reference sequence). The CDR3 is 17 amino acids.

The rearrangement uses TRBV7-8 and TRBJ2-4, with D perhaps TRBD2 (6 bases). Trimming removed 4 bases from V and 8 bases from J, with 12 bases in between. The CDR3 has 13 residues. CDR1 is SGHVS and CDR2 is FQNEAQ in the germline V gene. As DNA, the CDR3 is TGTGCCAGCAGCTCTCCTTGGGGGGACATTCAGTACTTC. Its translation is CASSSPWGDIQYF.

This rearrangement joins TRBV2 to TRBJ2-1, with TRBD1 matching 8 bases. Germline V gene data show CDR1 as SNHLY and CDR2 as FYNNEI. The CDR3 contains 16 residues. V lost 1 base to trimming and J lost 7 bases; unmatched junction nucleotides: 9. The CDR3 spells CASSEGRGTGMNEQFF. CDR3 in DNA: TGTGCCAGCAGTGAAGGCCGAGGGACAGGCATGAATGAGCAGTTCTTC.

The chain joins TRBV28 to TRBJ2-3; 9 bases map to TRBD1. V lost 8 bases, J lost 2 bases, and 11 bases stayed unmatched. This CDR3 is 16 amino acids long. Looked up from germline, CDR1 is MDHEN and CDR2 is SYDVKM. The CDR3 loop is CASPGQGKSYTDTQYF. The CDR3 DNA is TGTGCCAGCCCGGGACAGGGAAAGAGCTACACAGATACGCAGTATTTT.

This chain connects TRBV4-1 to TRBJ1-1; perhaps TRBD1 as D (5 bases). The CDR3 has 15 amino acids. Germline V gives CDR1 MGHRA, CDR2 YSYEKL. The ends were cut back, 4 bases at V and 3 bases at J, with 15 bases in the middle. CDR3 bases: TGCGCCAGCAGCCGAGGACCTCCGGGGGACACTGAAGCTTTCTTT. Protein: CASSRGPPGDTEAFF.

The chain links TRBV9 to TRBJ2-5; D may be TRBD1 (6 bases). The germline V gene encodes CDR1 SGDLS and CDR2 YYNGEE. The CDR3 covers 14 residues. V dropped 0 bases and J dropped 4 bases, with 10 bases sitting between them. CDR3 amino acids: CASSVGGTLETQYF. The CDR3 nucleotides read TGTGCCAGCAGCGTAGGTGGGACATTAGAGACCCAGTACTTC.

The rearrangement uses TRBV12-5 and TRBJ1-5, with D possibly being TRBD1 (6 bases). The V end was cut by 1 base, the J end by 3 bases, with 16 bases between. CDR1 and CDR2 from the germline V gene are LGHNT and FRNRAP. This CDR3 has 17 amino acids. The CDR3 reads CASGLGGGRHLNQPQHF. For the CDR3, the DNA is TGTGCTAGTGGTTTGGGAGGGGGACGACACCTCAATCAGCCCCAGCATTTT. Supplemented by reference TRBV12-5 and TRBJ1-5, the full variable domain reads DARVTQTPRHKVTEMGQEVTMRCQPILGHNTVFWYRQTMMQGLELLAYFRNRAPLDDSGMPKDRFSAEMPDATLATLKIQPSEPRDSAVYFCASGLGGGRHLNQPQHFGDGTRLSIL.

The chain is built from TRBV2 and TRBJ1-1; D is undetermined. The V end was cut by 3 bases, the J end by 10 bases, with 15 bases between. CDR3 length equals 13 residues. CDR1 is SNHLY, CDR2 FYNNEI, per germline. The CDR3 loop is CASSDMGRPRAFF. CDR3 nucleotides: TGTGCCAGCAGTGACATGGGCAGACCTCGAGCTTTCTTT.

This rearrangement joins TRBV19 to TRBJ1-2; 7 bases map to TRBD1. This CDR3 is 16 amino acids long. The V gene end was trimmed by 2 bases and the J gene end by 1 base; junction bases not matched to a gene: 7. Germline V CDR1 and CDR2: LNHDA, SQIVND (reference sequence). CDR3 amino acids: CASSIKGRDSNYGYTF. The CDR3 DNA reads TGTGCCAGTAGTATAAAAGGCCGGGACAGTAACTATGGCTACACCTTC.

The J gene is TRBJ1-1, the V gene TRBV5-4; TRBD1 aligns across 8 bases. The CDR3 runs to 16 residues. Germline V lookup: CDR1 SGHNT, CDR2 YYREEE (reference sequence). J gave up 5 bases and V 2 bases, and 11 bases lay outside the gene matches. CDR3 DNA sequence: TGTGCCAGCAGCTTAGAAGGACAGGGTATTGGAACTGAAGCTTTCTTT. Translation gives CASSLEGQGIGTEAFF.

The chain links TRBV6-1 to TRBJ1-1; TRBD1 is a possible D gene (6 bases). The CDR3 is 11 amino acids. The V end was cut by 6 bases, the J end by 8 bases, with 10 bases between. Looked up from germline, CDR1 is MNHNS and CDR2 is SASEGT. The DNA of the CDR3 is TGTGCCAGCAGGACGGACAGAGAAGCTTTCTTT. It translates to CASRTDREAFF.

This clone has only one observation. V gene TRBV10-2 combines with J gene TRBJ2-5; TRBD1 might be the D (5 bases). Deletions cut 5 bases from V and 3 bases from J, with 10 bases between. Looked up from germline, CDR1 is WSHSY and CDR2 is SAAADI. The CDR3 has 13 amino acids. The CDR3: CASSLTDEETQYF. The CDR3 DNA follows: TGCGCCAGCAGTCTGACAGACGAAGAGACCCAGTACTTC.

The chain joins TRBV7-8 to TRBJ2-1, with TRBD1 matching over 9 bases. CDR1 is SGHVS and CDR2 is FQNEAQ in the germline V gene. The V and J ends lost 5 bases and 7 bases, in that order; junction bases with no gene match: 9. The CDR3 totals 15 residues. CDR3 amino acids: CASSIRTGDVNEQFF. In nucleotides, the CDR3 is TGTGCCAGCAGCATTAGGACAGGGGATGTTAATGAGCAGTTCTTC.

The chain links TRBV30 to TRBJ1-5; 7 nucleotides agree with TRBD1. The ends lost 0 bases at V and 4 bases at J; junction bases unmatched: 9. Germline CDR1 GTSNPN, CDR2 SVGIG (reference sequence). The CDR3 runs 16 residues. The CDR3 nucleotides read TGTGCCTGGAGTGTACAAAAGGGACAGATAAATCAGCCCCAGCATTTT. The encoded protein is CAWSVQKGQINQPQHF.

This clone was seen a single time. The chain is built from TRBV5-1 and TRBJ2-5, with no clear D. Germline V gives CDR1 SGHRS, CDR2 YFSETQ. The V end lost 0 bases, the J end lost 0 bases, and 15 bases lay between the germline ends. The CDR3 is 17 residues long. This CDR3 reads CASSLEGRAAHQETQYF. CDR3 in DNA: TGCGCCAGCAGCTTGGAGGGCCGCGCGGCGCACCAAGAGACCCAGTACTTC.

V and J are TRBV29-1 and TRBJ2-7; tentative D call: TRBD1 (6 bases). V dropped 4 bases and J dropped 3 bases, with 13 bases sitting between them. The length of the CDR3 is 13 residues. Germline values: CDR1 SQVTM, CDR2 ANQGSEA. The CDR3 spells CSVVGQGHYEQYF. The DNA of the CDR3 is TGCAGCGTTGTGGGACAAGGGCACTACGAGCAGTACTTC.

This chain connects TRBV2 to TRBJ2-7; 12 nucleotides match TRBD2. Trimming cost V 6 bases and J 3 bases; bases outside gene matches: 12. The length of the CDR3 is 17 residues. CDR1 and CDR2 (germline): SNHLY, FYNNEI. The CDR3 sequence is CASRRGLAGRNLYEQYF. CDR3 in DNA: TGTGCCAGCAGAAGAGGACTAGCGGGAAGGAACCTCTACGAGCAGTACTTC.

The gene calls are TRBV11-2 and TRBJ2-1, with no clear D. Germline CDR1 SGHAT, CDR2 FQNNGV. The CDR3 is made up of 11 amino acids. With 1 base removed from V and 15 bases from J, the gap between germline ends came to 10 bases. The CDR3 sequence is CASSLVVEAFF. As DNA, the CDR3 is TGTGCCAGCAGCTTAGTTGTTGAGGCGTTCTTC.

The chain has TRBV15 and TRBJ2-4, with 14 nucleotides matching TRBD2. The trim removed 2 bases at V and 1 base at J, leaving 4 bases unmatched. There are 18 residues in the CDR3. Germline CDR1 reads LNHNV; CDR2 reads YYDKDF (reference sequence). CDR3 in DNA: TGTGCCACCAGCAGACTGGGACTAGCGGGAGTTGCCAAAAACATTCAGTACTTC. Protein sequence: CATSRLGLAGVAKNIQYF. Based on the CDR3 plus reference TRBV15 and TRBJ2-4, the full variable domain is DAMVIQNPRYQVTQFGKPVTLSCSQTLNHNVMYWYQQKSSQAPKLLFHYYDKDFNNEADTPDNFQSRRPNTSFCFLDIRSPGLGDTAMYLCATSRLGLAGVAKNIQYFGAGTRLSVL.

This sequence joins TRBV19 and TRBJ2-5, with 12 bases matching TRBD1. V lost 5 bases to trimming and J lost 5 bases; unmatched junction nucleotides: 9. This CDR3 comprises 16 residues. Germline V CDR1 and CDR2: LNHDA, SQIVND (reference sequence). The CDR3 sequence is CASSRDRGRNEETQYF. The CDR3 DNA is TGTGCCAGTAGTCGGGACAGGGGGCGGAATGAGGAGACCCAGTACTTC. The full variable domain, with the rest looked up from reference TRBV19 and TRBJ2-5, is DGGITQSPKYLFRKEGQNVTLSCEQNLNHDAMYWYRQDPGQGLRLIYYSQIVNDFQKGDIAEGYSVSREKKESFPLTVTSAQKNPTAFYLCASSRDRGRNEETQYFGPGTRLLVL.

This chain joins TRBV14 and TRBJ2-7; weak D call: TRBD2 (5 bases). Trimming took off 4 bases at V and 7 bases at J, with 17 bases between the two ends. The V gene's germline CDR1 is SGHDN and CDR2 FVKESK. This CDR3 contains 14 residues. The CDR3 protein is CASSRVYGVMEQYF. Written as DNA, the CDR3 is TGTGCCAGCAGCCGGGTGTACGGGGTAATGGAGCAGTACTTC.

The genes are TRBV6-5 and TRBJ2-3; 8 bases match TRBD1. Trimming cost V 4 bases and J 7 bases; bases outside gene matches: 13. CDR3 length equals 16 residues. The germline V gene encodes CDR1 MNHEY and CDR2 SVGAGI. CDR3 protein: CASSSLSGQGQYTQYF. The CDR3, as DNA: TGTGCCAGCAGTTCCCTGTCAGGACAGGGCCAGTATACGCAGTATTTT.

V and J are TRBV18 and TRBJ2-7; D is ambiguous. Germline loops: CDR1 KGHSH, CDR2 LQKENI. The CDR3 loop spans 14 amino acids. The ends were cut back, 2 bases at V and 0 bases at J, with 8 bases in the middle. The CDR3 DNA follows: TGTGCCAGCTCACCAGGGCACCCCTCCTACGAGCAGTACTTC. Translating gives CASSPGHPSYEQYF.

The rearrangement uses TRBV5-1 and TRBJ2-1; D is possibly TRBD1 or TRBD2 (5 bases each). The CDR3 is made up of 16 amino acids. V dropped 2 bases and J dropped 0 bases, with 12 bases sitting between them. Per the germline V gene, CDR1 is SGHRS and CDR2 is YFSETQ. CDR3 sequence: CASSLWWGSSYNEQFF. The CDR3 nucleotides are TGCGCCAGCAGCTTATGGTGGGGGAGCTCCTACAATGAGCAGTTCTTC.